This T cell receptor (beta chain) is from a study of blood T cell repertoires in COVID-19. The wider study: Researchers got acute and convalescent COVID-19 samples from the United States, Italy and Spain. Sources were T cells, B-cell-depleted T cells, or PBMCs; the material itself was cDNA or gDNA.

The CDR3 consists of 15 residues. J gave up 4 bases and V 1 base, and 4 bases lay outside the gene matches. Germline assignment: CDR1 SGHAT and CDR2 FQNNGV. Per the authors' pipeline: Estimates of nucleated cell counts were drawn from the amplification of reference gene primers. Method: immunoSEQ multiplex PCR; TCRdb's copy keeps in-frame clones and lacks some. V and J calls and clone size are given by that table; D and trimming were obtained from the DNA. The sample yields a few hundred thousand clones, around 84% seen once. The clonotype was recovered from a young woman with acute or convalescent COVID-19. Material for sequencing was peripheral blood. This chain connects TRBV11-2 to TRBJ2-3; 8 bases are shared with TRBD2. The DNA for the CDR3 is TGTGCCAGCAGCTTAGTTGGGACTAGGGCAGATACGCAGTATTTT. Protein sequence: CASSLVGTRADTQYF.